This TCR beta chain was profiled in a study of blood T cell repertoires in COVID-19. Across the whole study: PBMCs, B-cell-depleted T cells, or T cells were the source of the cDNA or gDNA that made up the material.

The CDR3 spans 13 residues. CDR1 and CDR2 (germline): MDHEN, SYDVKM. V was cut by 5 bases and J by 8 bases, with 15 bases left in between. TCRdb's table, derived via immunoSEQ multiplex PCR, lists solely in-frame clones and lacks some. This table has hundreds of thousands of clones, roughly 87% appearing once. This sequence joins TRBV28 and TRBJ1-2; TRBD1 might be the D (6 bases). The TCR sequence derives from a woman aged 40-49 years who had recovered from COVID-19. Material for sequencing was PBMCs or T cells enriched from blood (not recorded which). CDR3 sequence (DNA): TGTGCCAGCAGTGTCGGACAGACAGGCGGCTACACCTTC. Its protein product is CASSVGQTGGYTF.